This TCR beta chain came from a study of PD-L1 blockade in urothelial cancer. Time point of the sample: pretreatment peripheral blood. The CDR3 is made up of 12 amino acids. V was pared by 8 bases and J by 3 bases, with 4 bases of the junction left unmatched. CDR1 LNHDA and CDR2 SQIVND come from the germline V gene (reference sequence). TCRdb keeps only in-frame clones here, not all; method: immunoSEQ multiplex PCR. The repertoire holds some 57,000 clones, about four fifths seen once, with 1% to 1.5% in the top ten. The sample was PBMCs, taken around atezolizumab (anti-PD-L1) treatment. The chain has TRBV19 and TRBJ2-7; 7 nucleotides match TRBD1. The TCR was taken from a man aged 50 or older with urothelial cancer. CDR3 nucleotides: TGTGCCAGTGGGCAGGGGGTCTACGAGCAGTACTTC. It codes for CASGQGVYEQYF.